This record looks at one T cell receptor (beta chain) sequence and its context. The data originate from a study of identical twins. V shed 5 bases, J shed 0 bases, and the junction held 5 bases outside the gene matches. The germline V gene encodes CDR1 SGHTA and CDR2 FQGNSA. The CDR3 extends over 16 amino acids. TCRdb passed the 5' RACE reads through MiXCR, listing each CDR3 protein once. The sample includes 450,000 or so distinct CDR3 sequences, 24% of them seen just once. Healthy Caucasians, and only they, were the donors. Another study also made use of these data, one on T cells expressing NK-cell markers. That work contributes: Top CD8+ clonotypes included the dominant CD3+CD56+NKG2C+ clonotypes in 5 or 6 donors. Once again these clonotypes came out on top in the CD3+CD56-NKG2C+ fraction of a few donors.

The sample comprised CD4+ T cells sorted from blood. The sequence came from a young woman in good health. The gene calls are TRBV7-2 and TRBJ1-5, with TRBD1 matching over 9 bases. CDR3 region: CASSLQDRGSNQPQHF. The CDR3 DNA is TGTGCCAGCAGCCTCCAGGACAGGGGTAGCAATCAGCCCCAGCATTTT.